This T cell receptor beta chain originates from a study of T cell repertoires in cytomegalovirus infection. On this clonotype itself: Its antigen is currently unknown. A much larger clone sits a single nucleotide away, making a read error possible.

Germline loops: CDR1 MNHEY, CDR2 SVGEGT. CDR3 length: 11 amino acids. TCRdb processed the reads anew with MiXCR; each CDR3 protein has one entry. Of about 160,000 distinct CDR3 sequences in the sample, about 20% were seen once. Study-level results: The study found HLA-C-restricted CMV-specific TCR beta clonotypes dominating the ex vivo response.

Sequencing was performed on CD8+ T cells from cultured PBMCs, taken from culture after CMV antigen stimulation. This rearrangement joins TRBV6-2 or TRBV6-3 to TRBJ2-4; D is ambiguous. The TCR originated in a human donor in good health (CMV status not recorded). Some clones in this sample may be carry-over from other donors' samples. CDR3 DNA sequence: TGTGACAGCAACTACGGACGGGTCAAATACTTC. As protein: CDSNYGRVKYF.